The clone carrying this T cell receptor (beta chain) has ten or more counts. The antigen remains undetermined. The data derive from a study of T cells in Graves' hyperthyroidism and ophthalmopathy. As for the study in general: Peripheral blood was acquired at first diagnosis, ahead of any therapy whatsoever.

This CDR3 spans 14 amino acids. CDR1 SGHDT and CDR2 YYEEEE come from the germline V gene. V lost 4 bases and J lost 6; bases outside the gene matches: 8. The source material, RNA transcripts, was used to amplify TCR beta CDR3 regions. The HTBI set primed first-round TCR CDR3 RT-PCR. TCRdb analysed the multiplex PCR reads with MiXCR anew, one entry per CDR3 protein. The table records 160,000 or so distinct CDR3 sequences, over 8% of them present only once. Sample collection date corresponds to first hyperthyroidism diagnosis, prior to any ophthalmopathy symptoms. Overall study results and limits: Ophthalmopathy was model-predicted a median roughly 6.5 months pre-onset.

This sequence joins TRBV5-6 and TRBJ1-1, with 8 positions matching TRBD1. This receptor was identified in a woman aged 18 to 35 with Graves' hyperthyroidism that later progressed to Graves' ophthalmopathy. The sequenced material came from blood. DNA for the CDR3: TGTGCCAGCAGCATTCGGACAGGGCTTCCTGAAGCTTTCTTT. This encodes CASSIRTGLPEAFF.